The rows below give T cell receptor beta chains drawn from one sample of a study of blood T cells in healthy people across ages. Each CDR3 protein is one row after TCRdb ran MiXCR on the 5' RACE reads. The sample contains hundreds of thousands of distinct CDR3 sequences, roughly 52% of which appear only once. The sequencing input was blood. These receptors were collected from a man aged 25 to 40 in good health. CDR3s include the opening cysteine and the closing phenylalanine or tryptophan. Fields, in order: clone size, D gene, V gene, J gene, CDR3 DNA, CDR3 protein. A D gene is named only where the DNA matches it firmly. A clone size is listed for some rows: how often the clone was seen (once, few, many), or a class if it is expanded.

abundance: -; d_gene: TRBD2; v_gene: TRBV12-3/TRBV12-4; j_gene: TRBJ2-1; CDR3nt: TGTGCCAGCAGTTTAGTCGAGACTAGCGACGAGCAGTTCTTC; CDR3aa: CASSLVETSDEQFF
abundance: few; d_gene: -; v_gene: TRBV18; j_gene: TRBJ2-1; CDR3nt: TGTGCCAGCTCACCCGGATCCGGTGAGAGGGGTTGGAATGAGCAGTTCTTC; CDR3aa: CASSPGSGERGWNEQFF
abundance: -; d_gene: -; v_gene: TRBV27; j_gene: TRBJ2-5; CDR3nt: TGTGCCAGTGGGGTATTGGGGCTTAACAATGAGCAGTACTTC; CDR3aa: CASGVLGLNNEQYF
abundance: -; d_gene: -; v_gene: TRBV7-9; j_gene: TRBJ2-1; CDR3nt: TGTGCCAGCAGCGACCAATCCCGTATTGAGCAGTTCTTC; CDR3aa: CASSDQSRIEQFF
abundance: many; d_gene: -; v_gene: TRBV25-1; j_gene: TRBJ2-5; CDR3nt: TGTGCCAGCAGTGGCGTGTTGGGCGCTTCCCAAGAGACCCAGTACTTC; CDR3aa: CASSGVLGASQETQYF
abundance: -; d_gene: TRBD1; v_gene: TRBV4-3; j_gene: TRBJ2-7; CDR3nt: TGCGCCAGCAGCCAAGATGCGACAGGGGGCTACGAGCAGTACTTC; CDR3aa: CASSQDATGGYEQYF
abundance: few; d_gene: -; v_gene: TRBV6-2/TRBV6-3; j_gene: TRBJ2-1; CDR3nt: TGTGCCAGCAGCCGCTACGGGGGAACCGATGAGCAGTTCTTC; CDR3aa: CASSRYGGTDEQFF
abundance: -; d_gene: -; v_gene: TRBV20-1; j_gene: TRBJ2-7; CDR3nt: TGCAGTGCTAGATGGAACTACGAGCAGTACTTC; CDR3aa: CSARWNYEQYF
abundance: -; d_gene: -; v_gene: TRBV7-8; j_gene: TRBJ2-3; CDR3nt: TGTGCCAGCAGGCTAACGGAGCCAGATACGCAGTATTTT; CDR3aa: CASRLTEPDTQYF
abundance: -; d_gene: -; v_gene: TRBV3-1; j_gene: TRBJ2-7; CDR3nt: TGTGCCAGCCGCGGCGGAGGGTTGGTCGAGCAGTACTTC; CDR3aa: CASRGGGLVEQYF
abundance: -; d_gene: -; v_gene: TRBV4-3; j_gene: TRBJ2-1; CDR3nt: TGCGCCAGCAGCCAAGACGCCTTAACCGGGGGTTTAAATGAGCAGTTCTTC; CDR3aa: CASSQDALTGGLNEQFF
abundance: -; d_gene: TRBD2; v_gene: TRBV13; j_gene: TRBJ2-7; CDR3nt: TGTGCCAGCAAATATTCGAGGACTAGCGGGGGGCCTACCTACGAGCAGTACTTC; CDR3aa: CASKYSRTSGGPTYEQYF
abundance: -; d_gene: TRBD1; v_gene: TRBV9; j_gene: TRBJ2-7; CDR3nt: TGTGCCAGCAGCCCGGGACAGGGGGCAGCATACGAGCAGTACTTC; CDR3aa: CASSPGQGAAYEQYF
abundance: few; d_gene: TRBD1; v_gene: TRBV7-2; j_gene: TRBJ1-5; CDR3nt: TGTGCCAGCAGCGATCGACAGGGGGCAGGTCAGCCCCAGCATTTT; CDR3aa: CASSDRQGAGQPQHF
abundance: few; d_gene: -; v_gene: TRBV7-2; j_gene: TRBJ2-5; CDR3nt: TGTGCCAGCAGCTTAGTGGCGGGGGCACAAGAGACCCAGTACTTC; CDR3aa: CASSLVAGAQETQYF
abundance: few; d_gene: -; v_gene: TRBV29-1; j_gene: TRBJ2-4; CDR3nt: TGCAGCGTATCCACCGACGGGGGTCCAGTGGACATTCAGTACTTC; CDR3aa: CSVSTDGGPVDIQYF
abundance: many; d_gene: -; v_gene: TRBV2; j_gene: TRBJ1-5; CDR3nt: TGTGCCAGCAGTGAAGGGAGCAATCAGCCCCAGCATTTT; CDR3aa: CASSEGSNQPQHF
abundance: few; d_gene: -; v_gene: TRBV4-1; j_gene: TRBJ2-7; CDR3nt: TGCGCCAGCAGCCAAGGACAGAACTACGAGCAGTACTTC; CDR3aa: CASSQGQNYEQYF
abundance: -; d_gene: -; v_gene: TRBV10-3; j_gene: TRBJ1-5; CDR3nt: TGTGCCATCAAAGCAGGCGGTAGCAATCAGCCCCAGCATTTT; CDR3aa: CAIKAGGSNQPQHF
abundance: -; d_gene: -; v_gene: TRBV7-3; j_gene: TRBJ2-2; CDR3nt: TGTGCCAGCAGACCTGCTAGCGACACCGGGGAGCTGTTTTTT; CDR3aa: CASRPASDTGELFF
abundance: few; d_gene: -; v_gene: TRBV11-1; j_gene: TRBJ2-1; CDR3nt: TGTGCCAGCAGCATGACCATGGGGGGCCTGGGTGAGCAGTTCTTC; CDR3aa: CASSMTMGGLGEQFF
abundance: -; d_gene: -; v_gene: TRBV12-3/TRBV12-4; j_gene: TRBJ2-7; CDR3nt: TGTGCCAGCAGTTCCCAGGACACCCCGTTACCCTACAATGAGCAGTACTTC; CDR3aa: CASSSQDTPLPYNEQYF
abundance: -; d_gene: -; v_gene: TRBV20-1; j_gene: TRBJ2-4; CDR3nt: TGCAGTGCCCCGGTGGGGGGGCTGGCCAAAAACATTCAGTACTTC; CDR3aa: CSAPVGGLAKNIQYF
abundance: -; d_gene: TRBD2; v_gene: TRBV4-2; j_gene: TRBJ2-7; CDR3nt: TGTGCCAGCAGCCAAGATCCCAGCGGGGGGCCCCTTTCCTACGAGCAGTACTTC; CDR3aa: CASSQDPSGGPLSYEQYF
abundance: -; d_gene: TRBD1; v_gene: TRBV27; j_gene: TRBJ1-1; CDR3nt: TGTGCCAGCAGTTTCGTCCCGACAGGGTTCGCTGAAGCTTTCTTT; CDR3aa: CASSFVPTGFAEAFF
abundance: -; d_gene: TRBD1; v_gene: TRBV6-2/TRBV6-3; j_gene: TRBJ2-1; CDR3nt: TGTGCCAGCAGTCCTCGGGACAGGGGAAGGTATGAGCAGTTCTTC; CDR3aa: CASSPRDRGRYEQFF
abundance: few; d_gene: TRBD2; v_gene: TRBV4-2; j_gene: TRBJ2-3; CDR3nt: TGTGCCAGCAGCTTTCCGGGACTAGCTAGCACAGATACGCAGTATTTT; CDR3aa: CASSFPGLASTDTQYF
abundance: -; d_gene: -; v_gene: TRBV28; j_gene: TRBJ1-2; CDR3nt: TGTGCCAGCAGATCCCTGGGCCGCGCACAGTTCTATGGCTACACCTTC; CDR3aa: CASRSLGRAQFYGYTF
abundance: few; d_gene: TRBD1; v_gene: TRBV6-2/TRBV6-3; j_gene: TRBJ1-1; CDR3nt: TGTGCCAGCAGTTACTCTTTGACAGGGGCTGAAGCTTTCTTT; CDR3aa: CASSYSLTGAEAFF
abundance: few; d_gene: TRBD2; v_gene: TRBV5-1; j_gene: TRBJ2-3; CDR3nt: TGCGCCAGCAGCTTGGGTGGGACTAGAGATACGCAGTATTTT; CDR3aa: CASSLGGTRDTQYF
abundance: once; d_gene: TRBD1; v_gene: TRBV6-1; j_gene: TRBJ1-4; CDR3nt: TGTGCCAGCAGTGTACAGGGGACTAATGAAAAACTGTTTTTT; CDR3aa: CASSVQGTNEKLFF
abundance: -; d_gene: TRBD1; v_gene: TRBV18; j_gene: TRBJ1-2; CDR3nt: TGTGCCAGCTCACCCGGGACAGCAGCTAACTATGGCTACACCTTC; CDR3aa: CASSPGTAANYGYTF
abundance: -; d_gene: -; v_gene: TRBV5-5; j_gene: TRBJ1-4; CDR3nt: TGTGCCAGCAGCCGAGGGAAGGCTAATGAAAAACTGTTTTTT; CDR3aa: CASSRGKANEKLFF
abundance: few; d_gene: TRBD1; v_gene: TRBV6-1; j_gene: TRBJ2-3; CDR3nt: TGTGCCAGCAAGCCGGGACAGGACAAGGATACGCGGTATTTT; CDR3aa: CASKPGQDKDTRYF
abundance: -; d_gene: -; v_gene: TRBV18; j_gene: TRBJ2-7; CDR3nt: TGTGCCAGCTCACCGTACGGGGAAGAGTACGAGCAGTACTTC; CDR3aa: CASSPYGEEYEQYF
abundance: -; d_gene: -; v_gene: TRBV20-1; j_gene: TRBJ2-5; CDR3nt: TGCAGTGCTAGACCCCCAGGGGGGGGGTATGAGACCCAGTACTTC; CDR3aa: CSARPPGGGYETQYF
abundance: few; d_gene: -; v_gene: TRBV4-2; j_gene: TRBJ2-5; CDR3nt: TGTGCCAGCAGCCAAGGGGTGCGAGTTCAAGAGACCCAGTACTTC; CDR3aa: CASSQGVRVQETQYF